This TCR beta chain originates from a study of blood T cell repertoires in COVID-19. Original handling: Amplification from reference gene primers served as the basis for estimated nucleated cell counts. Measured with immunoSEQ multiplex PCR; TCRdb has only the in-frame clones, and not every one. The V and J calls and clone size come from that table; D and trimming were worked out from the DNA. The sample includes about 200,000 clones, around nine tenths of them seen just once. The V end lost 10 bases, the J end lost 1 base, and 8 bases lay between the germline ends. The V gene's germline CDR1 is MDHEN and CDR2 SYDVKM. This CDR3 contains 13 residues.

The clonotype originates from a man aged 18 to 35 with active or convalescent COVID-19. The chain combines TRBV28 with TRBJ1-6, with D uncertain. The sample consisted of peripheral blood. This CDR3 is CANRESYNSPLHF. CDR3 bases: TGTGCCAACCGCGAGTCCTATAATTCACCCCTCCACTTT.